These T cell receptor beta chains were read from a single sample in a study of Graves' ophthalmopathy and Graves' hyperthyroidism. TCRdb re-derived calls from the multiplex PCR reads in MiXCR, one entry per CDR3 protein. The sample lists some 400,000 distinct CDR3 sequences, approximately 16% occurring once. Material: peripheral blood. Every receptor here comes from a woman younger than 35 with Graves' ophthalmopathy. CDR3s include the opening cysteine and the closing phenylalanine or tryptophan.

V gene: TRBV12-3/TRBV12-4
J gene: TRBJ1-5
CDR3 protein: CASSPGGGSNQPQHF

V gene: TRBV7-2
J gene: TRBJ1-5
CDR3 protein: CASSAQGLGNQPQHF

V gene: TRBV6-2/TRBV6-3
J gene: TRBJ2-7
CDR3 protein: CASGLGRGFYEQYF

V gene: TRBV10-3
J gene: TRBJ2-2
CDR3 protein: CAISGTFTGELFF

V gene: TRBV12-3/TRBV12-4
J gene: TRBJ2-6
CDR3 protein: CASSLAGGSGASVLTF

V gene: TRBV6-2/TRBV6-3
J gene: TRBJ1-6
CDR3 protein: CASSYSQRGDSPLHF

V gene: TRBV19
J gene: TRBJ1-1
CDR3 protein: CASSPDRGRNTEAFF

V gene: TRBV7-2
J gene: TRBJ1-1
CDR3 protein: CASRIDRRMNTEAFF

V gene: TRBV20-1
J gene: TRBJ2-7
CDR3 protein: CSASPTSGTGGSSYEQYF

V gene: TRBV28
J gene: TRBJ1-6
CDR3 protein: CASRGGTNNSPLHF

V gene: TRBV5-5
J gene: TRBJ2-5
CDR3 protein: CASSLVVRGVETQYF

V gene: TRBV10-1
J gene: TRBJ2-7
CDR3 protein: CATSDRGLEQYF

V gene: TRBV20-1
J gene: TRBJ2-7
CDR3 protein: CSASVPLEQYF

V gene: TRBV7-2
J gene: TRBJ1-2
CDR3 protein: CASSLALSGGYGYTF

V gene: TRBV6-5
J gene: TRBJ1-5
CDR3 protein: CASSYWTGGVGNQPQHF

V gene: TRBV11-3
J gene: TRBJ2-5
CDR3 protein: CASSSGPTSGETQYF

V gene: TRBV7-2
J gene: TRBJ2-7
CDR3 protein: CASSSSRGADAYEQYF

V gene: TRBV9
J gene: TRBJ2-5
CDR3 protein: CASSALAGEAGETQYF

V gene: TRBV27
J gene: TRBJ1-1
CDR3 protein: CASSLSLTRRNTEAFF

V gene: TRBV12-3/TRBV12-4
J gene: TRBJ1-5
CDR3 protein: CASAPGGGQPQHF

V gene: TRBV15
J gene: TRBJ2-7
CDR3 protein: CATSPRTSGSYEQYF

V gene: TRBV5-1
J gene: TRBJ2-2
CDR3 protein: CASSRELAATNTGELFF

V gene: TRBV5-5
J gene: TRBJ1-3
CDR3 protein: CASSGTASGNTIYF

V gene: TRBV24-1
J gene: TRBJ2-5
CDR3 protein: CATSDRDRGNTGGETQYF

V gene: TRBV27
J gene: TRBJ1-6
CDR3 protein: CASSLKRNSPLHF